Below, one T cell receptor beta chain is given with its context. Measured with immunoSEQ multiplex PCR; TCRdb has only the in-frame clones, and not every one. This repertoire shows about 60,000 clones, around 86% found once; its top ten account for roughly 5.3%. The entry originates in a study of technical replicates of blood from several donors. V shed 3 bases, J shed 1 base, and the junction held 6 bases outside the gene matches. The CDR3 is 17 amino acids. Germline V gene sequence: CDR1 SGHVS, CDR2 FNYEAQ. This rearrangement joins TRBV7-6 to TRBJ1-4, with 9 positions matching TRBD1. This clonotype was sampled from a human donor in good health. Some clones in this sample may be carry-over from other donors' samples. The sequencing input was PBMCs. The CDR3 loop reads CASSFQTGGITNEKLFF. DNA of the CDR3: TGTGCCAGCAGCTTCCAGACAGGGGGGATAACTAATGAAAAACTGTTTTTT. The entire variable domain, with the rest obtained from reference TRBV7-6 and TRBJ1-4, is as follows: GAGVSQSPRYKVTKRGQDVALRCDPISGHVSLYWYRQALGQGPEFLTYFNYEAQQDKSGLPNDRFSAERPEGSISTLTIQRTEQRDSAMYRCASSFQTGGITNEKLFFGSGTQLSVL.